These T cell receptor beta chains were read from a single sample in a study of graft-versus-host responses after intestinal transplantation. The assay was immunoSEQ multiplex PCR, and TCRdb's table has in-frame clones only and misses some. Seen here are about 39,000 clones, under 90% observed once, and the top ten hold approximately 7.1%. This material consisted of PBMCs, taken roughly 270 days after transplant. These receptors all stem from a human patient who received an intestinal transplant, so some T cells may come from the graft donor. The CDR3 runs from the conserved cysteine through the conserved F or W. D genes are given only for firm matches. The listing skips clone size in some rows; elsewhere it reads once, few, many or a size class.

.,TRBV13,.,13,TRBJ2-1,TGTGCCGGCAGCCCGGGACACCTCAATGAGCAGTTCTTC,CAGSPGHLNEQFF
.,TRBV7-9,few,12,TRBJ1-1,TGTGCCAGCGGGAAGGTTGACACTGAAGCTTTCTTT,CASGKVDTEAFF
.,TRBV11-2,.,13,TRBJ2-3,TGTGCCAGCAGCAAATCCAGGGATAATACGCAGTATTTT,CASSKSRDNTQYF
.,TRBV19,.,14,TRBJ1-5,TGTGCCAGTAGTATCCTCAGGAGTAATCAGCCCCAGCATTTT,CASSILRSNQPQHF
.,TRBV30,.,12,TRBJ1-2,TGTGCCTGGAGTGTCGGGGCCTATGGCTACACCTTC,CAWSVGAYGYTF
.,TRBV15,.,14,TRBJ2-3,TGTGCCACCAGCAGAGCTCGGGGTACAGATACGCAGTATTTT,CATSRARGTDTQYF
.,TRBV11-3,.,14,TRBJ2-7,TGTGCCAGCAGCAACCGGGACAAACAATACGAGCAGTACTTC,CASSNRDKQYEQYF
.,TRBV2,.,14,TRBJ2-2,TGTGCCAGCAGTGAGGCTAGGGCTCCCGGGGAGCTGTTTTTT,CASSEARAPGELFF
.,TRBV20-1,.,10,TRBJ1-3,TGCAGTGGGAGTGGAAACACCATATATTTT,CSGSGNTIYF
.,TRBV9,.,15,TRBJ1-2,TGTGCCAGCAGCGTAGCCGGGACGGTTAACTATGGCTACACCTTC,CASSVAGTVNYGYTF
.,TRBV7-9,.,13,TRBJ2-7,TGTGCCAGCAGCTTGAGGACAGCTCAGGAGCAGTACTTC,CASSLRTAQEQYF
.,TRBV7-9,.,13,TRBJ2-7,TGTGCCAGCAGCATGACAGCAAACTACGAGCAGTACTTC,CASSMTANYEQYF
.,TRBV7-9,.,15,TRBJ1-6,TGTGCCAGCAGCTCCCGTGGGGGGACTAATTCACCCCTCCACTTT,CASSSRGGTNSPLHF
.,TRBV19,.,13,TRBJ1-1,TGTGCCAGTAGGGGAAGGGGAGGAACTGAAGCTTTCTTT,CASRGRGGTEAFF
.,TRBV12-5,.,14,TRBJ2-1,TGTGCTAGTGGTCCTAGGGGCTCCTACAATGAGCAGTTCTTC,CASGPRGSYNEQFF
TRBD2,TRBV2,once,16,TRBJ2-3,TGTGCCAGCAAGTTCCCTAGCGGGGCTAGCACAGATACGCAGTATTTT,CASKFPSGASTDTQYF
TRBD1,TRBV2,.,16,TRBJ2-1,TGTGCCAGCAGTGAAATGTTGGGGACAGGCTACAATGAGCAGTTCTTC,CASSEMLGTGYNEQFF
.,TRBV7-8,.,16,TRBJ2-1,TGTGCCAGCAGCTTAGCGTATGTGGGGGAGCACAATGAGCAGTTCTTC,CASSLAYVGEHNEQFF
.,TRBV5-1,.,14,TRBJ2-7,TGCGCCAGCAGCTTGGGACGGGCGAACTACGAGCAGTACTTC,CASSLGRANYEQYF
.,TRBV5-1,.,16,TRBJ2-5,TGCGCCAGCAGCTTGGCCTATGGCAGGGCCTGGAAGACCCAGTACTTC,CASSLAYGRAWKTQYF
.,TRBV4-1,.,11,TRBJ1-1,TGCGCCAGCAGCCAAGCAGCCGAAGCTTTCTTT,CASSQAAEAFF
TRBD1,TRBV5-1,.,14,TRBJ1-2,TGCGCCAGCAGCTTGGATGCAGGGGGGTATGGCTACACCTTC,CASSLDAGGYGYTF
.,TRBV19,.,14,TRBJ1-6,TGTGCCAGTAGTACGGGTCGGTTTAATTCACCCCTCCACTTT,CASSTGRFNSPLHF
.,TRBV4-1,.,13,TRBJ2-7,TGCGCCAGCAGCCAAGATCGAAGCTACGAGCAGTACTTC,CASSQDRSYEQYF
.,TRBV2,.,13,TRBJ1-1,TGTGCCAGCAGTGAAGGGGGAATCACTGAAGCTTTCTTT,CASSEGGITEAFF
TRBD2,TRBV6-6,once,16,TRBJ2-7,TGTGCCAGCAGTTTACTCCCTTTAGCGGGGAGCCACGAGCAGTACTTC,CASSLLPLAGSHEQYF
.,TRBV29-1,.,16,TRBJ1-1,TGCAGCGTTGAAGATCCCCAGGCTCTAGGGAAACTTGAAGCTTTCTTT,CSVEDPQALGKLEAFF
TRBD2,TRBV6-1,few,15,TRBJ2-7,TGTGCCAGCAGTGAAAGTAGCGGGGGGGCTTCCGAGCAGTACTTC,CASSESSGGASEQYF
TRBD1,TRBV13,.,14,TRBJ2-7,TGTGCCAGCAGCCCAGGACAGGGAGTCGACGAGCAGTACTTC,CASSPGQGVDEQYF
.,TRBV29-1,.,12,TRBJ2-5,TGCAGCGTTTGGGGGCAGGAGGAGACCCAGTACTTC,CSVWGQEETQYF
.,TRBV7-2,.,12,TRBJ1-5,TGTGCCAGCAGCTTACCGGTGGGGCCCCAGCATTTT,CASSLPVGPQHF
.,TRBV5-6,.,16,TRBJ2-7,TGTGCCAGCAGCGGAGCCCCGGGCCCATGGGATTACGAGCAGTACTTC,CASSGAPGPWDYEQYF
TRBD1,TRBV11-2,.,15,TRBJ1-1,TGTGCCAGCAGCAGACGGGACAGATGGAACACTGAAGCTTTCTTT,CASSRRDRWNTEAFF
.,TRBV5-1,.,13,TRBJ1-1,TGCGCCAGCAGCTTTCATGAGACCACTGAAGCTTTCTTT,CASSFHETTEAFF
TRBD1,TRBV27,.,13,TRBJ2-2,TGTGCCAGCAGGCAACAGGGGCGGGGGGAGCTGTTTTTT,CASRQQGRGELFF
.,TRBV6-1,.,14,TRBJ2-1,TGTGCCAGCTTGGAAAGGAGTTCCTACAATGAGCAGTTCTTC,CASLERSSYNEQFF
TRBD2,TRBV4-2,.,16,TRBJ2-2,TGTGCCAGCAGCCAAGATCTCGCGGGGGGGCCCGGGGAGCTGTTTTTT,CASSQDLAGGPGELFF
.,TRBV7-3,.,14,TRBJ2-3,TGTGCCAGCAGCTCCCCGGGACGCACAGATACGCAGTATTTT,CASSSPGRTDTQYF
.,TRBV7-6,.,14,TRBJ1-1,TGTGCCAGCAGCCAGAGCTCAGGGGACACTGAAGCTTTCTTT,CASSQSSGDTEAFF
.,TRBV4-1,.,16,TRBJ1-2,TGCGCCAGCAGCCCCCGGATCGGGACATCCAACCAAGGCTACACCTTC,CASSPRIGTSNQGYTF
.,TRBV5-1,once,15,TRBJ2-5,TGCGCCAGCAGCTCCACTAGACTCGCCCAAGAGACCCAGTACTTC,CASSSTRLAQETQYF
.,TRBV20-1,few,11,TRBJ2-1,TGCAGTGCTAGTGGGGACAATGAGCAGTTCTTC,CSASGDNEQFF
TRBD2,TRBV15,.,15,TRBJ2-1,TGTGCCACCAGCCGAGCGGGGTTTACCTACAATGAGCAGTTCTTC,CATSRAGFTYNEQFF
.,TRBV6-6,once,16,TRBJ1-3,TGTGCCAGCAGTCCGGGACTCTGGAGCTCTGGAAACACCATATATTTT,CASSPGLWSSGNTIYF
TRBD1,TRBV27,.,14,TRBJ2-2,TGTGCCAGCACTCGACAGGGTTGGACCGGGGAGCTGTTTTTT,CASTRQGWTGELFF
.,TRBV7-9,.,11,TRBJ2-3,TGTGCCAGCAGCTTGTCAGATACGCAGTATTTT,CASSLSDTQYF
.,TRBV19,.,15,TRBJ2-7,TGTGCCAGTACTCCTGGGAGTGGGGAGGCCTACGAGCAGTACTTC,CASTPGSGEAYEQYF
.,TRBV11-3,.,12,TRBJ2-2,TGTGCCAGCACCTCCCTGAGACAGGAGCTGTTTTTT,CASTSLRQELFF
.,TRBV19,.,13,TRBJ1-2,TGTGCCAGTAGTATCCCCCCAAACGGAGGCTACACCTTC,CASSIPPNGGYTF
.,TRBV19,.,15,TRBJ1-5,TGTGCCAGTAGTATGGGCGGATATAGCAATCAGCCCCAGCATTTT,CASSMGGYSNQPQHF
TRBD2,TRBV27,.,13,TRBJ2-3,TGTGCCAGCAGTTTGGGAGGGACAGATACGCAGTATTTT,CASSLGGTDTQYF
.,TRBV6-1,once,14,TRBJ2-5,TGTGCCAGCAGTGAAGGGGGCGCCGAGGGGGAGCAGTACTTC,CASSEGGAEGEQYF
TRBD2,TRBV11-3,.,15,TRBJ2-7,TGTGCCAGCAGCCGGCGACTAGCGGGGGGGCCCGAGCAGTACTTC,CASSRRLAGGPEQYF
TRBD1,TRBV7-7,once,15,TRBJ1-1,TGTGCCAGCAGCTCCCCGGACAGGGGGTGCACTGAAGCTTTCTTT,CASSSPDRGCTEAFF
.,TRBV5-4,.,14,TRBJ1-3,TGTGCCAGCAGCTTGGGTGGGAAAGTCGACACCATATATTTT,CASSLGGKVDTIYF